This is a list of T cell receptor beta chains from one sample in a study of Ad26.COV2.S vaccination and SARS-CoV-2 variants. Assay: immunoSEQ multiplex PCR; the TCRdb copy retains only in-frame clones and omits some. The sample contains 150,000 to 200,000 clones, roughly 85% of which appear only once. Sequenced material: peripheral blood, taken after recovery from COVID-19. These receptors came from a human donor who had recovered from COVID-19. Each CDR3 is given with its conserved first and last residue. The order of the fields is CDR3 protein, CDR3 DNA, J gene, D gene, clone size, V gene. D genes are given only for firm matches. Part of the rows lack a size; the others show once, few, many or a class for expanded clones.

CDR3: CASSSGTGGTDTQYF
DNA: TGTGCCAGCAGCTCCGGGACAGGGGGCACAGATACGCAGTATTTT
J: TRBJ2-3
D: TRBD1
size: once
V: TRBV11-3

CDR3: CASSVHFSGTSNQPQHF
DNA: TGTGCCAGCAGTGTACATTTCTCAGGGACGAGCAATCAGCCCCAGCATTTT
J: TRBJ1-5
D: .
size: .
V: TRBV6-1

CDR3: CASSYLGAGDEQYF
DNA: TGTGCCAGCAGTTACCTCGGGGCCGGGGACGAGCAGTACTTC
J: TRBJ2-7
D: .
size: .
V: TRBV6-5

CDR3: CASSLVHRTEAFF
DNA: TGTGCCAGCAGCTTAGTCCACAGAACTGAAGCTTTCTTT
J: TRBJ1-1
D: .
size: once
V: TRBV7-8

CDR3: CAIRQGQANSPLHF
DNA: TGTGCCATCAGGCAAGGACAGGCTAATTCACCCCTCCACTTT
J: TRBJ1-6
D: TRBD1
size: .
V: TRBV10-3

CDR3: CASTPRGASSGNTIYF
DNA: TGTGCCAGCACCCCACGTGGCGCGAGCTCTGGAAACACCATATATTTT
J: TRBJ1-3
D: .
size: .
V: TRBV7-9

CDR3: CASSWTSGGEQFF
DNA: TGCGCCAGCAGTTGGACTAGCGGAGGTGAGCAGTTCTTC
J: TRBJ2-1
D: TRBD2
size: .
V: TRBV10-1

CDR3: CASSPDTPGEQYF
DNA: TGTGCCAGCAGCCCCGACACCCCGGGCGAGCAGTACTTC
J: TRBJ2-7
D: .
size: .
V: TRBV6-5

CDR3: CASSLSAGRASGELFF
DNA: TGTGCCAGCAGCCTCTCGGCCGGGAGGGCCTCGGGGGAGCTGTTTTTT
J: TRBJ2-2
D: TRBD2
size: .
V: TRBV14

CDR3: CSVARQSNQETQYF
DNA: TGCAGCGTTGCCCGACAGAGTAACCAAGAGACCCAGTACTTC
J: TRBJ2-5
D: .
size: .
V: TRBV29-1

CDR3: CASSLGWADNEQFF
DNA: TGTGCCAGCAGCTTAGGATGGGCCGACAATGAGCAGTTCTTC
J: TRBJ2-1
D: .
size: .
V: TRBV7-8

CDR3: CASSPVWAGELFF
DNA: TGTGCCAGCAGCCCCGTGTGGGCCGGGGAGCTGTTTTTT
J: TRBJ2-2
D: .
size: .
V: TRBV6-5

CDR3: CASSSGQPTEAFF
DNA: TGTGCCAGCAGTTCGGGACAGCCCACTGAAGCTTTCTTT
J: TRBJ1-1
D: TRBD1
size: .
V: TRBV7-3

CDR3: CASSVGLDGEQFF
DNA: TGTGCCAGCAGCGTAGGATTGGACGGCGAGCAGTTCTTC
J: TRBJ2-1
D: .
size: .
V: TRBV9